This T cell receptor beta chain appears in the sequencing data of a study of T cell responses to AZD1222 COVID-19 vaccine. Clones were read by immunoSEQ multiplex PCR, and TCRdb kept only the in-frame ones, dropping some. The sample contains approximately 110,000 clones, about 88% of which appear only once. The CDR3 runs 14 residues. V was clipped by 4 bases and J by 6 bases, with 15 bases between them. Looked up from germline, CDR1 is LNHDA and CDR2 is SQIVND (reference sequence). In its sample, this clone was seen once. This sequence originates from an adult who received the AZD1222 COVID-19 vaccine. The chain uses TRBV19 and TRBJ2-5, with no clear D. Sample: peripheral blood, taken 28 days after the second AZD1222 dose. CDR3: CASSTILEQQTQYF. CDR3 coding DNA: TGTGCCAGTAGTACGATTCTAGAGCAGCAGACCCAGTACTTC.